The T cell receptor (beta chain) described here comes from a study of graft-versus-host responses after intestinal transplantation (TCRdb year 2021). Turning to the overall study: Recipients received multivisceral, liver-intestinal, or isolated intestinal transplants. Anti-thymocyte globulin induction was given to all recipients, followed by maintenance tacrolimus and steroids for 3 to 4 years. Bulk TCR-beta CDR3 sequencing was used to track graft-versus-host and host-versus-graft alloreactive T cell clones in the graft, circulation and bone marrow after intestinal transplantation. Alloreactive clones were identified by sequencing pre-transplant mixed lymphocyte reaction products and comparing them with unstimulated pre-transplant donor and recipient T cells. Of the roughly 23 intestinal transplant recipients enrolled in the cohort, one of whom was a retransplant, 3 patients without pretransplant specimens were excluded. Donor T cell macrochimerism was defined as a peak of at least 4% donor T cells among recipient peripheral blood mononuclear cells. Instead of going to the commercial service, samples from three later patients were sequenced in-house on an Illumina MiSeq and processed with MiXCR. Overall study outcomes, separate from this receptor: Patients with donor T cell macrochimerism had high GvH to HvG T cell clonal ratios in their allografts. Peak levels of circulating GvH clones were associated with declines in HvG clones early after transplant. GvH clones were detected in recipient bone marrow, and some appeared earlier in ileal mucosa or blood, consistent with an intestinal mucosal origin. The conclusions were limited by the relatively low number and heterogeneity of the intestinal transplant patients.

Library method: the immunoSEQ multiplex PCR assay. For most patients, genomic DNA was isolated using the Qiagen DNeasy Blood and Tissue Kit and was shipped frozen to Adaptive Biotechnologies for TCR sequencing. For most patients, high-throughput TCR-beta CDR3 sequencing of genomic DNA was performed by Adaptive Biotechnologies. For the original study's pipeline: Adaptive's ImmunoSEQ software supplied the TCR sequencing data for more than 15 patients, while MiXCR and VDJtools were used to process a few other patients. To correct CD4 versus CD8 sorting errors, any sequence found in both subsets at a frequency ratio below 5:1 was removed. CDR3 nucleotide sequences shared between donor and recipient were removed because the origin of such sequences could not be assigned. To be classed as alloreactive, a clone needed at least 2-fold expansion over unstimulated cells and a minimum CFSE-low frequency of 0.002% (template counts) or 0.001% (read counts). Clones were considered mappable if detected in sequenced pre-transplant spleen, lymph node, or MLR CFSE-low populations of the donor or recipient. Cumulative frequency of alloreactive clones was calculated as a percentage of all sequences weighted by copy number. The source is immuneACCESS, and TCRdb retained only in-frame sequences with V and J called. Part of the clones is not carried over; for the studies checked, unresolved V genes explain less than half of this, and the remainder is unexplained. D and trimming were read from the DNA, whereas the V and J calls and clone size are those reported in that table. The sample contains 96,000 or so clones, 90% to 95% of them found a single time. Of the sample, around 0.17% is held by the ten largest clones.

From its cysteine to its phenylalanine, the CDR3 spans 15 amino acids. Of all the DNA, just the CDR3 is kept, 45 bases in frame from base 1. Taken from the germline V gene, the CDR1 and CDR2 loops are SGHRS and YFSETQ. Unmatched junction bases come to 7, with V trimmed by 1 base and J by 4 bases. Per the publication, the time point label means: cells obtained before transplantation from donor or recipient. CD3+CD4+ and CD3+CD8+ populations were FACS-sorted from unstimulated pre-transplant donor and recipient cells taken from spleen or lymph nodes. As regards this clone: Its target antigen remains unknown. No base quality information exists; no much larger clone differs at one position.

Specimen: unstimulated CD4+ T cells sorted from spleen or lymph node cells, collected before intestinal transplant. The chain employs TRBV5-1 and TRBJ2-7; TRBD1 lines up with 8 middle nucleotides. The source is a human donor who received an intestinal transplant. This receptor carries the CDR3 CASSLRQQGVYEQYF. The DNA sequence is TGCGCCAGCAGCTTGCGCCAACAGGGGGTATACGAGCAGTACTTC. With the portions outside the CDR3 filled from the reference TRBV5-1 and TRBJ2-7 genes, the complete variable region becomes KAGVTQTPRYLIKTRGQQVTLSCSPISGHRSVSWYQQTPGQGLQFLFEYFSETQRNKGNFPGRFSGRQFSNSRSEMNVSTLELGDSALYLCASSLRQQGVYEQYFGPGTRLTVT.